The clone carrying this TCR beta chain was counted between two and nine times. CDR3 length: 11 amino acids. V lost 6 bases, J lost 4 bases, and 7 bases lay in between. In germline, CDR1 is SNHLY, CDR2 FYNNEI. The sample originates from a study of a mutant IDH1 vaccine in newly diagnosed glioma. Study overall: Patients under treatment included 62.5% males and about 40% females and had a mean age of about 37 years.

As to time point: baseline, week 1 (first vaccination visit). Treatment meaning: pre-vaccination baseline after standard-of-care therapy. Donor tumors were new WHO grade 3 or 4 IDH1-mutant, ATRX-lost astrocytomas. The method was immunoSEQ multiplex PCR; TCRdb's version includes in-frame clones alone and lacks a portion of them. The repertoire has 92,000 or so clones, over 70% of them found once; the top ten carry 5.3%. This TCR came from a man aged 35 to 55 with glioma. Some clones in this sample may be carry-over from other donors' samples. The specimen comprised PBMCs, sampled from a glioma patient treated with radiotherapy, temozolomide or both. The V call is TRBV2, the J call TRBJ2-7; tentative D call: TRBD2 (6 bases). The CDR3 DNA reads as TGTGCCAGCAGACTAGCTTACGAGCAGTACTTC. This gives the protein CASRLAYEQYF.